This T cell receptor beta chain was identified during a study of blood T cell repertoires in COVID-19. The assay was immunoSEQ multiplex PCR, and TCRdb's table has in-frame clones only and misses some. The sample lists some 150,000 clones, less than 90% occurring once. There are 15 residues in the CDR3. With 2 bases clipped from V and 3 bases from J, the junction kept 3 bases outside the gene matches. Looked up from germline, CDR1 is SGHTA and CDR2 is FQGNSA. Living in about two dozen US areas, the participants were between 18 and 89 years of age. Grouping used clinical history reported by participants in a survey and questionnaire.

Sequencing input: PBMCs or T cells enriched from blood (not recorded which). The sequence was collected from a woman aged 50 to 60 who had recovered from COVID-19. The V call is TRBV7-2, the J call TRBJ1-3; 8 bases are a match to TRBD1. CDR3 coding DNA: TGTGCCAGCAGCTTAACAGGGGGAGGTGGAAACACCATATATTTT. Protein sequence: CASSLTGGGGNTIYF.